Listed below are T cell receptor beta chains from one sample, sequenced in a study of blood T cells in healthy people across ages. TCRdb passed the 5' RACE reads through MiXCR, listing each CDR3 protein once. The data contain about 780,000 distinct CDR3 sequences, around half of them singletons. The sequencing sample was made of blood. All receptors come from a man older than 75 in good health. Each CDR3 is given with its conserved first and last residue. Each record gives: V gene, D gene, J gene, clone size, CDR3 protein, CDR3 DNA. A D gene is named only where the DNA matches it firmly. Where a row states a size, it is once, few, many or the class of an expanded clone; other rows omit it.

v_call: TRBV7-3; d_call: TRBD1; j_call: TRBJ1-6; clone_size: .; cdr3_aa: CASSLGGTGHNPPPHF; cdr3_nt: TGTGCCAGCAGCTTAGGCGGGACAGGGCATAATCCACCCCCCCACTTT
v_call: TRBV20-1; d_call: .; j_call: TRBJ2-1; clone_size: few; cdr3_aa: CSVQGHEQFF; cdr3_nt: TGCAGTGTCCAGGGACATGAGCAGTTCTTC
v_call: TRBV5-6; d_call: .; j_call: TRBJ2-7; clone_size: .; cdr3_aa: CASSQHAIRSYEQYF; cdr3_nt: TGTGCCAGCAGCCAACATGCCATACGCTCCTACGAGCAGTACTTC
v_call: TRBV19; d_call: .; j_call: TRBJ2-1; clone_size: .; cdr3_aa: CASSATLGVEQFF; cdr3_nt: TGTGCCAGTAGTGCAACTCTGGGGGTAGAGCAGTTCTTC
v_call: TRBV7-2; d_call: .; j_call: TRBJ2-3; clone_size: .; cdr3_aa: CASSLGSSSATDTQYF; cdr3_nt: TGTGCCAGCAGCTTGGGGTCCAGCTCTGCAACGGATACGCAGTATTTT
v_call: TRBV20-1; d_call: .; j_call: TRBJ1-5; clone_size: .; cdr3_aa: CSARDGNQPQHF; cdr3_nt: TGCAGTGCTAGAGATGGAAATCAGCCCCAGCATTTT
v_call: TRBV20-1; d_call: .; j_call: TRBJ2-7; clone_size: few; cdr3_aa: CSASHGTNLYEQYF; cdr3_nt: TGCAGTGCTAGTCATGGAACCAACCTCTACGAGCAGTACTTC
v_call: TRBV14; d_call: TRBD2; j_call: TRBJ2-5; clone_size: once; cdr3_aa: CASSQVRGTSVLNEQYF; cdr3_nt: TGTGCCAGCAGCCAAGTCCGGGGCACTAGCGTACTTAATGAGCAGTACTTC
v_call: TRBV7-9; d_call: .; j_call: TRBJ2-2; clone_size: .; cdr3_aa: CASRLYGAGTGELFF; cdr3_nt: TGTGCCAGCCGCCTTTATGGAGCCGGCACCGGGGAGCTGTTTTTT
v_call: TRBV7-2; d_call: .; j_call: TRBJ2-6; clone_size: few; cdr3_aa: CASSSLTESGANVLTF; cdr3_nt: TGTGCCAGCAGCTCCTTGACAGAGTCTGGGGCCAACGTCCTGACTTTC
v_call: TRBV28; d_call: .; j_call: TRBJ1-3; clone_size: .; cdr3_aa: CASRETGASGNTIYF; cdr3_nt: TGTGCCAGCAGGGAGACTGGAGCCTCTGGAAACACCATATATTTT
v_call: TRBV7-2; d_call: TRBD2; j_call: TRBJ2-1; clone_size: .; cdr3_aa: CASSLFASGGNNEQFF; cdr3_nt: TGTGCCAGCAGCTTATTCGCGAGCGGGGGAAACAATGAGCAGTTCTTC
v_call: TRBV10-3; d_call: .; j_call: TRBJ2-1; clone_size: .; cdr3_aa: CAISESASSYNEQFF; cdr3_nt: TGTGCCATCAGTGAGTCGGCTAGCTCCTACAATGAGCAGTTCTTC
v_call: TRBV29-1; d_call: TRBD2; j_call: TRBJ2-1; clone_size: .; cdr3_aa: CSVEVGAGGEQFF; cdr3_nt: TGCAGCGTTGAAGTAGGAGCGGGAGGCGAGCAGTTCTTC
v_call: TRBV5-1; d_call: TRBD1; j_call: TRBJ1-2; clone_size: few; cdr3_aa: CASSPGTGNGYTF; cdr3_nt: TGCGCCAGCAGTCCCGGGACAGGGAATGGCTACACCTTC
v_call: TRBV7-2; d_call: TRBD1; j_call: TRBJ1-1; clone_size: .; cdr3_aa: CASRVQFDRGTEAFF; cdr3_nt: TGTGCCAGCAGAGTACAATTTGACAGGGGCACTGAAGCTTTCTTT
v_call: TRBV20-1; d_call: .; j_call: TRBJ2-1; clone_size: few; cdr3_aa: CSARRAVSYNEQFF; cdr3_nt: TGCAGTGCTAGAAGAGCGGTCTCCTACAATGAGCAGTTCTTC
v_call: TRBV6-6; d_call: .; j_call: TRBJ1-5; clone_size: few; cdr3_aa: CASSYSAGDQPQHF; cdr3_nt: TGTGCCAGCAGTTACTCTGCAGGGGATCAGCCCCAGCATTTT
v_call: TRBV4-3; d_call: .; j_call: TRBJ2-7; clone_size: .; cdr3_aa: CASQGASGNNEQYF; cdr3_nt: TGCGCCAGCCAGGGGGCTAGCGGGAACAATGAGCAGTACTTC
v_call: TRBV5-4; d_call: TRBD1; j_call: TRBJ2-1; clone_size: .; cdr3_aa: CASSWGTGGVYNEQFF; cdr3_nt: TGTGCCAGCAGCTGGGGGACAGGGGGTGTGTACAATGAGCAGTTCTTC
v_call: TRBV7-9; d_call: TRBD2; j_call: TRBJ2-3; clone_size: .; cdr3_aa: CASPPGLAGIADTQYF; cdr3_nt: TGTGCCAGCCCCCCTGGACTAGCGGGAATCGCAGATACGCAGTATTTT
v_call: TRBV9; d_call: TRBD2; j_call: TRBJ2-1; clone_size: .; cdr3_aa: CASSVPPGLAGRSYNEQFF; cdr3_nt: TGTGCCAGCAGCGTACCCCCGGGACTAGCGGGACGCTCCTACAATGAGCAGTTCTTC
v_call: TRBV20-1; d_call: TRBD1; j_call: TRBJ2-3; clone_size: few; cdr3_aa: CSASQGQPSTDTQYF; cdr3_nt: TGCAGTGCTTCTCAGGGACAGCCTAGCACAGATACGCAGTATTTT
v_call: TRBV12-3/TRBV12-4; d_call: .; j_call: TRBJ2-1; clone_size: .; cdr3_aa: CASSRSGEQFF; cdr3_nt: TGTGCCAGCAGCCGAAGCGGGGAGCAGTTCTTC
v_call: TRBV21-1; d_call: .; j_call: TRBJ1-4; clone_size: few; cdr3_aa: CASSACPGQGEDEKLFF; cdr3_nt: TGTGCCAGCAGCGCCTGTCCGGGACAGGGGGAAGATGAAAAACTGTTTTTT
v_call: TRBV6-6; d_call: TRBD1; j_call: TRBJ2-3; clone_size: .; cdr3_aa: CASRSQGAAITDTQYF; cdr3_nt: TGTGCCAGCAGATCCCAGGGGGCCGCCATCACAGATACGCAGTATTTT
v_call: TRBV20-1; d_call: TRBD1; j_call: TRBJ1-5; clone_size: .; cdr3_aa: CSAPQTGLDQPQHF; cdr3_nt: TGCAGTGCTCCCCAGACAGGGCTCGATCAGCCCCAGCATTTT
v_call: TRBV20-1; d_call: TRBD2; j_call: TRBJ2-4; clone_size: .; cdr3_aa: CSAPTSGELAKNIQYF; cdr3_nt: TGCAGTGCTCCTACTAGCGGTGAACTAGCCAAAAACATTCAGTACTTC